Listed below are T cell receptor beta chains from one sample, sequenced in a study of shared clonotypes between healthy human individuals. The method was immunoSEQ multiplex PCR; TCRdb's version includes in-frame clones alone and lacks a portion of them. The sample has a few million clones, nearly 97% seen once; the top ten hold roughly 0.13%. Specimen: naive CD4+ T cells sorted from blood. These receptors were collected from a man aged 18 to 29 in good health. Each CDR3 is given with its conserved first and last residue. Each record gives: CDR3 protein, CDR3 DNA, V gene, clone size, J gene, D gene. D genes are given only for firm matches. Part of the rows lack a size; the others show once, few, many or a class for expanded clones.

cdr3_aa: CASRETSGRETQYF; cdr3_nt: TGTGCCAGCAGGGAGACTAGCGGGAGAGAGACCCAGTACTTC; v_call: TRBV6-1; clone_size: -; j_call: TRBJ2-5; d_call: TRBD2
cdr3_aa: CASSQDTIPGQFNPYEQYF; cdr3_nt: TGCGCCAGCAGCCAGGATACTATTCCCGGACAGTTCAATCCCTACGAGCAGTACTTC; v_call: TRBV4-1; clone_size: -; j_call: TRBJ2-7; d_call: -
cdr3_aa: CASSEGRQGFEKLFF; cdr3_nt: TGTGCCAGCAGTGAAGGTCGGCAGGGGTTTGAAAAACTGTTTTTT; v_call: TRBV2; clone_size: -; j_call: TRBJ1-4; d_call: -
cdr3_aa: CASSSGHSSTDTQYF; cdr3_nt: TGTGCCAGCAGCTCGGGACACTCTAGCACAGATACGCAGTATTTT; v_call: TRBV5-6; clone_size: -; j_call: TRBJ2-3; d_call: -
cdr3_aa: CASSSPDGLNTEAFF; cdr3_nt: TGTGCCAGCAGTTCCCCGGACGGATTGAACACTGAAGCTTTCTTT; v_call: TRBV28; clone_size: -; j_call: TRBJ1-1; d_call: -
cdr3_aa: CAALGPYYEQYF; cdr3_nt: TGTGCCGCTCTGGGCCCCTACTACGAGCAGTACTTC; v_call: TRBV30; clone_size: -; j_call: TRBJ2-7; d_call: -
cdr3_aa: CASNDRAGEQYF; cdr3_nt: TGTGCCAGTAACGACAGGGCGGGGGAGCAGTACTTC; v_call: TRBV19; clone_size: once; j_call: TRBJ2-7; d_call: -
cdr3_aa: CASSYDGSNPYEQYF; cdr3_nt: TGTGCCAGCAGCTACGACGGTTCAAATCCCTACGAGCAGTACTTC; v_call: TRBV6-6; clone_size: -; j_call: TRBJ2-7; d_call: -
cdr3_aa: CAISEWEGDTDTQYF; cdr3_nt: TGTGCCATCAGTGAATGGGAGGGGGACACAGATACGCAGTATTTT; v_call: TRBV10-3; clone_size: -; j_call: TRBJ2-3; d_call: -
cdr3_aa: CAWSGRGTEQYF; cdr3_nt: TGTGCCTGGAGTGGAAGGGGAACCGAGCAGTACTTC; v_call: TRBV30; clone_size: -; j_call: TRBJ2-7; d_call: -
cdr3_aa: CASSLEARGYEQYF; cdr3_nt: TGTGCCAGCAGCTTAGAGGCTAGGGGCTACGAGCAGTACTTC; v_call: TRBV13; clone_size: once; j_call: TRBJ2-7; d_call: -
cdr3_aa: CSLTGYKETQYF; cdr3_nt: TGCAGCCTTACGGGATACAAAGAGACCCAGTACTTC; v_call: TRBV29-1; clone_size: -; j_call: TRBJ2-5; d_call: -
cdr3_aa: CSALDSDYEQYF; cdr3_nt: TGCAGCGCCCTGGACAGCGACTACGAGCAGTACTTC; v_call: TRBV29-1; clone_size: -; j_call: TRBJ2-7; d_call: -
cdr3_aa: CASGDSSSYNEQFF; cdr3_nt: TGTGCCAGCGGAGACAGTAGCTCCTACAATGAGCAGTTCTTC; v_call: TRBV2; clone_size: -; j_call: TRBJ2-1; d_call: -
cdr3_aa: CSVGTLGAGSTDTQYF; cdr3_nt: TGCAGCGTCGGGACCTTGGGGGCTGGAAGCACAGATACGCAGTATTTT; v_call: TRBV29-1; clone_size: -; j_call: TRBJ2-3; d_call: -
cdr3_aa: CASSHSTGGTYEQYF; cdr3_nt: TGTGCCAGCAGCCATTCAACGGGGGGGACATACGAGCAGTACTTC; v_call: TRBV14; clone_size: once; j_call: TRBJ2-7; d_call: TRBD2
cdr3_aa: CASSRWDQPQHF; cdr3_nt: TGTGCCAGTAGCCGTTGGGATCAGCCCCAGCATTTT; v_call: TRBV19; clone_size: -; j_call: TRBJ1-5; d_call: -
cdr3_aa: CASSVRDGSYEQYF; cdr3_nt: TGTGCCAGCAGCGTCAGGGACGGCTCCTACGAGCAGTACTTC; v_call: TRBV7-9; clone_size: -; j_call: TRBJ2-7; d_call: -
cdr3_aa: CASSYSSLNTEAFF; cdr3_nt: TGTGCCAGCAGTTACTCGAGCCTGAACACTGAAGCTTTCTTT; v_call: TRBV6-6; clone_size: -; j_call: TRBJ1-1; d_call: -
cdr3_aa: CASGQSYEQYF; cdr3_nt: TGTGCTAGTGGTCAGAGCTACGAGCAGTACTTC; v_call: TRBV12-5; clone_size: once; j_call: TRBJ2-7; d_call: -
cdr3_aa: CASSQDGTLSLNEQFF; cdr3_nt: TGCGCCAGCAGCCAAGATGGGACCCTAAGTCTCAATGAGCAGTTCTTC; v_call: TRBV4-1; clone_size: -; j_call: TRBJ2-1; d_call: -
cdr3_aa: CASSLGSGPSYNEQFF; cdr3_nt: TGCGCCAGCAGCTTGGGTAGCGGCCCCTCCTACAATGAGCAGTTCTTC; v_call: TRBV5-1; clone_size: -; j_call: TRBJ2-1; d_call: -
cdr3_aa: CASNEGRGSPLHF; cdr3_nt: TGTGCCAGCAACGAGGGGCGAGGTTCACCCCTCCACTTT; v_call: TRBV28; clone_size: -; j_call: TRBJ1-6; d_call: -
cdr3_aa: CASSFKRQGGIGYNEQFF; cdr3_nt: TGTGCCAGCAGCTTCAAAAGACAGGGCGGAATTGGATACAATGAGCAGTTCTTC; v_call: TRBV28; clone_size: -; j_call: TRBJ2-1; d_call: TRBD1
cdr3_aa: CASSLYDRKTEAFF; cdr3_nt: TGTGCCAGCAGCTTATACGACAGAAAGACTGAAGCTTTCTTT; v_call: TRBV7-9; clone_size: -; j_call: TRBJ1-1; d_call: -
cdr3_aa: CASSLQRGGWLATDTQYF; cdr3_nt: TGTGCCAGCAGCCTGCAGCGGGGGGGCTGGCTAGCCACAGATACGCAGTATTTT; v_call: TRBV7-2; clone_size: -; j_call: TRBJ2-3; d_call: TRBD2
cdr3_aa: CASSLGGVETQYF; cdr3_nt: TGCGCCAGCAGCTTGGGCGGGGTAGAGACCCAGTACTTC; v_call: TRBV5-1; clone_size: -; j_call: TRBJ2-5; d_call: -
cdr3_aa: CASSVDANYGYTF; cdr3_nt: TGTGCCAGCAGCGTAGACGCAAACTATGGCTACACCTTC; v_call: TRBV9; clone_size: -; j_call: TRBJ1-2; d_call: -
cdr3_aa: CASSSSSNSPLHF; cdr3_nt: TGTGCCAGCAGCTCCTCTTCTAATTCACCCCTCCACTTT; v_call: TRBV7-3; clone_size: -; j_call: TRBJ1-6; d_call: -
cdr3_aa: CASRDLRNEKLFF; cdr3_nt: TGTGCCAGCCGCGACCTCCGGAATGAAAAACTGTTTTTT; v_call: TRBV4-2; clone_size: -; j_call: TRBJ1-4; d_call: -
cdr3_aa: CASSHRTEANYGYTF; cdr3_nt: TGCGCCAGCAGCCACCGGACGGAAGCTAACTATGGCTACACCTTC; v_call: TRBV4-1; clone_size: once; j_call: TRBJ1-2; d_call: -
cdr3_aa: CASTVVRYTGELFF; cdr3_nt: TGTGCCAGCACCGTTGTTAGATACACCGGGGAGCTGTTTTTT; v_call: TRBV6-1; clone_size: -; j_call: TRBJ2-2; d_call: -
cdr3_aa: CASSQEAAGQPQHF; cdr3_nt: TGCGCCAGCAGCCAAGAAGCGGCAGGTCAGCCCCAGCATTTT; v_call: TRBV4-1; clone_size: -; j_call: TRBJ1-5; d_call: -
cdr3_aa: CASSAGTASYEQYF; cdr3_nt: TGCGCCAGCAGTGCCGGGACAGCGTCCTACGAGCAGTACTTC; v_call: TRBV10-1; clone_size: -; j_call: TRBJ2-7; d_call: TRBD1
cdr3_aa: CASRAYSYGYTF; cdr3_nt: TGTGCCAGCCGGGCCTACAGCTATGGCTACACCTTC; v_call: TRBV28; clone_size: -; j_call: TRBJ1-2; d_call: -
cdr3_aa: CASSLSITGTAYEQYF; cdr3_nt: TGTGCCAGCAGCTTATCTATAACCGGGACAGCCTACGAGCAGTACTTC; v_call: TRBV7-2; clone_size: -; j_call: TRBJ2-7; d_call: TRBD1
cdr3_aa: CAISEDIRFNYGYTF; cdr3_nt: TGTGCCATCAGCGAGGACATCCGATTTAACTATGGCTACACCTTC; v_call: TRBV10-3; clone_size: -; j_call: TRBJ1-2; d_call: -
cdr3_aa: CASSYMGGGYTF; cdr3_nt: TGTGCCAGCAGTTATATGGGGGGTGGCTACACCTTC; v_call: TRBV6-6; clone_size: -; j_call: TRBJ1-2; d_call: -
cdr3_aa: CASSELGGNTQYF; cdr3_nt: TGTGCCAGCAGTGAACTGGGAGGAAATACGCAGTATTTT; v_call: TRBV6-1; clone_size: -; j_call: TRBJ2-3; d_call: -
cdr3_aa: CASSPLLPGWDTGELFF; cdr3_nt: TGTGCCAGCAGCCCCCTCCTCCCCGGGTGGGACACCGGGGAGCTGTTTTTT; v_call: TRBV21-1; clone_size: -; j_call: TRBJ2-2; d_call: -
cdr3_aa: CASSFSRMSRSSYNSPLHF; cdr3_nt: TGTGCCAGCAGTTTTTCTCGCATGAGCAGGAGCTCCTATAATTCACCCCTCCACTTT; v_call: TRBV27; clone_size: -; j_call: TRBJ1-6; d_call: -
cdr3_aa: CASSLPGVNTEAFF; cdr3_nt: TGCGCCAGCAGCTTGCCGGGGGTGAACACTGAAGCTTTCTTT; v_call: TRBV5-1; clone_size: -; j_call: TRBJ1-1; d_call: -
cdr3_aa: CASSFPSTSGRAKVNEQYF; cdr3_nt: TGTGCCAGCAGTTTTCCGTCGACTAGCGGGAGGGCCAAGGTCAACGAGCAGTACTTC; v_call: TRBV27; clone_size: -; j_call: TRBJ2-7; d_call: TRBD2
cdr3_aa: CASSPRQAGEQFF; cdr3_nt: TGTGCTAGCAGCCCGCGACAGGCAGGTGAGCAGTTCTTC; v_call: TRBV7-7; clone_size: -; j_call: TRBJ2-1; d_call: -
cdr3_aa: CASSARAGGHTGELFF; cdr3_nt: TGCGCCAGCAGCGCAAGAGCGGGAGGTCACACCGGGGAGCTGTTTTTT; v_call: TRBV5-1; clone_size: -; j_call: TRBJ2-2; d_call: TRBD2